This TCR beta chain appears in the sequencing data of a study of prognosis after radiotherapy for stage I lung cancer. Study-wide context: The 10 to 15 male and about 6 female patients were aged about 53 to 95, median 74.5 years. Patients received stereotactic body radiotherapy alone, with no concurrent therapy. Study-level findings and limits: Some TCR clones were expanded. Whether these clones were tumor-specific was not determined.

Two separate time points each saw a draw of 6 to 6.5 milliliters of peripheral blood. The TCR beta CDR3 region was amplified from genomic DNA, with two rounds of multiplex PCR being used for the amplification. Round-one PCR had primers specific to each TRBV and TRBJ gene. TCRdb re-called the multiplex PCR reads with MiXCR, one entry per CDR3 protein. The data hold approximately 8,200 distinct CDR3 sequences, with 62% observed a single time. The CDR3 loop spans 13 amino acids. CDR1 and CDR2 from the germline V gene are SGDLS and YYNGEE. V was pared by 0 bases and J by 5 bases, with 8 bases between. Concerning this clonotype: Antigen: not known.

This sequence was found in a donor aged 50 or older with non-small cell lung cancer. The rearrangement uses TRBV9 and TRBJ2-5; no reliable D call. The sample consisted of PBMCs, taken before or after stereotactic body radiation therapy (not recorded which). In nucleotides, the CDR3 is TGTGCCAGCAGCGTAGAGGGTTACGAGACCCAGTACTTC. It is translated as CASSVEGYETQYF.